One and the same sample provided the 7 T cell receptor beta chains below, sequenced in a study of PD-1 blockade in mismatch repair-deficient tumors (dated 2017 in TCRdb). Preparation of the library involved the immunoSEQ multiplex PCR assay. TCRdb took over this immuneACCESS table, retaining in-frame rearrangements with V and J assigned. Such tables are incomplete; in checked studies, under half of the missing clones stem from an unresolved V gene, and the remainder is unexplained. The sample has roughly 16,000 clones on record, more than 65% of them singletons. The leading ten clones occupy 3% to 4% of the sample. The sample was PBMCs, taken 4 weeks after starting pembrolizumab. These receptors were collected from an adult with mismatch repair-deficient cancer.

This chain links TRBV6-1 with TRBJ2-7; 12 bases align to TRBD2. Germline loops: CDR1 MNHNS, CDR2 SASEGT. The CDR3 covers 14 residues. J was trimmed by 3 bases and V by 10 bases; bases with no gene match: 7. CDR3 in amino acids: CATRLAGDGYEQYF. CDR3 in DNA: TGTGCCACCAGACTAGCGGGAGACGGCTACGAGCAGTACTTC.

The chain is built from TRBV6-6 and TRBJ1-1, with 8 positions matching TRBD1. The V and J ends lost 6 bases and 4 bases, in that order; junction bases with no gene match: 10. Germline V gene data show CDR1 as MNHNY and CDR2 as SVGAGI (reference sequence). The CDR3 consists of 15 residues. CDR3 sequence (DNA): TGTGCCAGCAGGAACCAGGGGGCGGGCTTCACTGAAGCTTTCTTT. Its translation: CASRNQGAGFTEAFF.

V gene TRBV27 combines with J gene TRBJ2-1; the D gene is possibly TRBD1 (5 bases). The ends were cut back, 6 bases at V and 5 bases at J, with 11 bases in the middle. This CDR3 spans 13 amino acids. Germline-derived CDR1 and CDR2 are MNHEY and SMNVEV (reference sequence). DNA for the CDR3: TGTGCCAGCAGGATCCTGGGGCACAATGAGCAGTTCTTC. Residues: CASRILGHNEQFF.

This clone was detected a few times. This rearrangement joins TRBV28 to TRBJ1-3; 7 nucleotides match TRBD1. Trimming cost V 6 bases and J 0 bases; bases outside gene matches: 8. Germline loops: CDR1 MDHEN, CDR2 SYDVKM. The CDR3 contains 16 residues. CDR3 sequence: CASRRNQGGSGNTIYF. The CDR3 nucleotides read TGTGCCAGCAGAAGGAACCAGGGGGGCTCTGGAAACACCATATATTTT.

V is TRBV27 and J is TRBJ2-1, with 7 bases lining up with TRBD1. The V gene end was trimmed by 5 bases and the J gene end by 1 base; junction bases not matched to a gene: 5. There are 15 residues in the CDR3. Germline V gives CDR1 MNHEY, CDR2 SMNVEV (reference sequence). CDR3 in amino acids: CASSPATGSYNEQFF. The CDR3, as DNA: TGTGCCAGCAGTCCTGCGACAGGGTCCTACAATGAGCAGTTCTTC.

The rearrangement uses TRBV6-5 and TRBJ1-6; 9 positions agree with TRBD1. The CDR3 consists of 12 residues. V trimming: 9 bases; J trimming: 10 bases; junction bases outside the gene matches: 4. Germline V gene sequence: CDR1 MNHEY, CDR2 SVGAGI. The CDR3 sequence is CASGTGWSPLHF. CDR3 bases: TGTGCCAGTGGGACAGGGTGGTCACCCCTCCACTTT.

The gene calls are TRBV25-1 and TRBJ1-2; no definite D call. Per the germline V gene, CDR1 is MGHDK and CDR2 is SYGVNS. V lost 3 bases and J 2 bases, leaving 7 bases between the germline ends. The CDR3 runs 13 residues. The chain's CDR3 is CASSDFGNYGYTF. The CDR3 DNA is TGTGCCAGCAGTGATTTCGGGAACTATGGCTACACCTTC.